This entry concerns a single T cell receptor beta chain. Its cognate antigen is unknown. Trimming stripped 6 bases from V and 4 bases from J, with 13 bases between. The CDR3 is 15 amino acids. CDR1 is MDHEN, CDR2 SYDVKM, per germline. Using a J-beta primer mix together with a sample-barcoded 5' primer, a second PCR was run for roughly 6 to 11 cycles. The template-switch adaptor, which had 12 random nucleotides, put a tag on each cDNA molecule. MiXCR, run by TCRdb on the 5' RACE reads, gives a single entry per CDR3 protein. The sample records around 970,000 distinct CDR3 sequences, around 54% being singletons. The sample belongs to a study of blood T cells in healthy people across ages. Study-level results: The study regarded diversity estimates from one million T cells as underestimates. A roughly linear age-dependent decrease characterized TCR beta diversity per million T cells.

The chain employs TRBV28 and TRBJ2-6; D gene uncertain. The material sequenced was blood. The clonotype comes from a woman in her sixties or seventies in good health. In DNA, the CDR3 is TGTGCCAGCAGACAAAGGGTTTCCGGGGCCAACGTCCTGACTTTC. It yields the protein CASRQRVSGANVLTF.